The 7 T cell receptor beta chains below come from one sample, sequenced in a study of persistence of HIV-infected CD4 T cells. No antigen has been identified for these receptors. Stimulation used 8.5 to 10 ug/mL lysate from CMV-infected fibroblasts. Sorting of responding CD4+ T cells relied on upregulated CD40 ligand together with CD69. This was the immunoSEQ version 4 assay in survey mode. Clones were read by immunoSEQ multiplex PCR, and TCRdb kept only the in-frame ones, dropping some. The repertoire holds approximately 13,000 clones, with roughly 70% as singletons. The sample consisted of CD4+ T cells sorted from PBMCs after roughly 18-hour stimulation, taken from a patient who received antiretroviral therapy. The receptors originated from an adult man with HIV who was CMV-seropositive.

The rearrangement uses TRBV3-1 (or the pseudogene TRBV3-2) and TRBJ1-6; tentatively, D is TRBD1 (6 bases). With 4 bases removed from V and 7 bases from J, the gap between germline ends came to 11 bases. CDR1 LGHDT and CDR2 YNNKEL come from the germline V gene (reference sequence). The CDR3 spans 14 residues. The CDR3 reads CASSPGTRNSPLHF. Here the CDR3 DNA reads TGTGCCAGCAGCCCCGGGACAAGGAATTCACCCCTCCACTTT.

V and J are TRBV18 and TRBJ2-2; D may be TRBD2 (6 bases). Germline loops: CDR1 KGHSH, CDR2 LQKENI. The CDR3 runs 13 residues. Trimming took off 5 bases at V and 6 bases at J, with 10 bases between the two ends. The DNA for the CDR3 is TGTGCCAGCTCAGGCAGGGAGGCCGGGGAGCTGTTTTTT. This gives the protein CASSGREAGELFF.

The rearrangement links TRBV28 to TRBJ2-2; D might be TRBD1 (5 bases). This CDR3 has 15 residues. V lost 5 bases to trimming and J lost 6 bases, with 16 bases between them. Germline V gene data show CDR1 as MDHEN and CDR2 as SYDVKM. The CDR3 DNA is TGTGCCAGCAGTCCCCACCGGACACCCTCCGGGGAGCTGTTTTTT. The encoded protein is CASSPHRTPSGELFF.

The V gene is TRBV11-2, the J gene TRBJ1-2; no firm D call. CDR1 is SGHAT and CDR2 is FQNNGV in the germline V gene. The CDR3 has 14 amino acids. Trimming pared 3 bases from V and 0 bases from J, leaving 8 bases between. CDR3 sequence reads: CASSLGSSNYGYTF. CDR3 bases: TGTGCCAGCAGCTTGGGAAGCTCTAACTATGGCTACACCTTC.

This chain links TRBV11-2 with TRBJ2-1; 12 nucleotides align to TRBD2. J lost 16 bases, V lost 5 bases, and 9 bases had no gene match. This CDR3 comprises 13 residues. Germline loops: CDR1 SGHAT, CDR2 FQNNGV. The chain's CDR3 is CASSPRLAGEEFF. CDR3 coding DNA: TGTGCCAGCAGCCCCCGACTAGCGGGGGAGGAATTCTTC.

This clone was detected only a few times. The chain links TRBV15 to TRBJ2-7, with D tentatively TRBD1 (5 bases). This CDR3 is 15 amino acids long. CDR1 and CDR2 from the germline V gene are LNHNV and YYDKDF (reference sequence). Trimming pared 2 bases from V and 0 bases from J, leaving 11 bases between. CDR3 sequence reads: CATSRNKGSSYEQYF. The CDR3 nucleotides read TGTGCCACCAGCAGAAATAAGGGGTCCTCCTACGAGCAGTACTTC. Filled out from reference TRBV15 and TRBJ2-7, the complete variable domain reads DAMVIQNPRYQVTQFGKPVTLSCSQTLNHNVMYWYQQKSSQAPKLLFHYYDKDFNNEADTPDNFQSRRPNTSFCFLDIRSPGLGDTAMYLCATSRNKGSSYEQYFGPGTRLTVT.

This chain connects TRBV6-6 to TRBJ1-4; the D gene is possibly TRBD1 (6 bases). In germline, CDR1 is MNHNY, CDR2 SVGAGI (reference sequence). Deletions cut 2 bases from V and 10 bases from J, with 20 bases between. This CDR3 contains 16 residues. This CDR3 reads CASSYPVSGQTGKLFF. In nucleotides, the CDR3 is TGTGCCAGCAGTTACCCCGTGTCGGGACAAACCGGAAAACTGTTTTTT.